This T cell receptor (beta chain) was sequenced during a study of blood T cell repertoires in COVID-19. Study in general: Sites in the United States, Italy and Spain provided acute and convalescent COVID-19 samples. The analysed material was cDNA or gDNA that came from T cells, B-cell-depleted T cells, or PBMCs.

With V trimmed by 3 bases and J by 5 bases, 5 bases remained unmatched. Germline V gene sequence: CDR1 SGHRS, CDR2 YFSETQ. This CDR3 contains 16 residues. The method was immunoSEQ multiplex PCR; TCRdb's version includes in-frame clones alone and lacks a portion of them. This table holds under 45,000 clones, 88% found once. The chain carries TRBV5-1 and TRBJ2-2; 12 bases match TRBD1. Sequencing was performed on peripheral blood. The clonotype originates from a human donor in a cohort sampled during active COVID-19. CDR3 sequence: CASSSGQGARTGELFF. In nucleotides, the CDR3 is TGCGCCAGCAGCTCGGGACAGGGGGCAAGGACCGGGGAGCTGTTTTTT.